Each of the 3 T cell receptor beta chains below was sequenced from the same sample in a study of T cell repertoires in cytomegalovirus infection. Antigens for these TCRs are unknown. Using its own MiXCR run on the reads, TCRdb lists one record per CDR3 protein. The data show over 95,000 distinct CDR3 sequences, about 30% seen once. This specimen was CD8+ T cells from cultured PBMCs, taken from culture after CMV antigen stimulation. These receptors came from a human donor in good health (CMV status not recorded). Some clones in this sample may be carry-over from other donors' samples.

This clonotype was detected ten times or more. V gene TRBV7-2 combines with J gene TRBJ1-2, with unresolved D. V lost 2 bases and J 3 bases, leaving 10 bases between the germline ends. CDR3 length equals 14 residues. The germline CDR1 and CDR2 sequences are SGHTA and FQGNSA. CDR3: CASSLNPNYYGYTF. The CDR3 nucleotides are TGTGCCAGCAGCTTAAATCCGAACTACTATGGCTACACCTTC.

This clonotype was seen a handful of times. V is TRBV6-1 and J is TRBJ2-3, with 8 bases fitting TRBD1. The CDR3 is 16 residues long. The germline CDR1 and CDR2 sequences are MNHNS and SASEGT. The J segment lost 0 bases and the V segment lost 2 bases, leaving 4 bases of the junction unmatched. The DNA of the CDR3 is TGTGCCAGCAGTGAATTGGACAGGGCAAGCACAGATACGCAGTATTTT. Translated: CASSELDRASTDTQYF.

The chain couples TRBV4-1 to TRBJ2-2; the match to TRBD2 covers 8 bases. Germline loops: CDR1 MGHRA, CDR2 YSYEKL. V lost 3 bases and J lost 4; bases outside the gene matches: 7. The CDR3 extends over 16 amino acids. CDR3: CASSQRGARGTGELFF. The CDR3 nucleotides are TGCGCCAGCAGCCAGCGGGGGGCCCGGGGCACCGGGGAGCTGTTTTTT.